These 31 T cell receptor beta chains were sequenced from one sample in a study of Ad26.COV2.S vaccination and SARS-CoV-2 variants (dated by TCRdb to about 2021). The treatment or condition label on this specimen signifies: roughly 18 received Ad26.COV2.S at low or high dose, single or two shots; about 5 received placebo; per-sample allocation not given. For vaccine and placebo recipients, repertoires were sequenced using samples collected on day 63 after the first injection. Library preparation used the immunoSEQ multiplex PCR assay. The table comes from immuneACCESS by way of TCRdb, which keeps in-frame sequences with V and J called. Part of the clones is missing from these tables; in studies checked, under half for an unresolved V gene and the rest for unknown reasons. For this sample there are about 250,000 clones; roughly 87% appear just once. 2.9% of the sample is in the top ten clones. Specimen: peripheral blood, collected in a trial of Ad26.COV2.S vaccine versus placebo. The receptors were sampled from a person aged 18 to 59 who received the Ad26.COV2.S COVID-19 vaccine or a placebo.

The chain is built from TRBV7-2 and TRBJ1-5; TRBD1 is a possible D gene (5 bases). Looked up from germline, CDR1 is SGHTA and CDR2 is FQGNSA. CDR3 length: 15 residues. V lost 5 bases to trimming and J lost 4 bases, with 15 bases between them. The CDR3 region has the DNA TGTGCCAGCAGCCCCGGCGCAGGGATGAATCAGCCCCAGCATTTT. It is translated as CASSPGAGMNQPQHF.

The chain is built from TRBV6-5 and TRBJ1-5, with D uncertain. CDR3 length equals 14 residues. The V gene's germline CDR1 is MNHEY and CDR2 SVGAGI. V dropped 7 bases and J dropped 4 bases, with 14 bases sitting between them. The CDR3 reads CASTKGPVNQPQHF. The CDR3 region has the DNA TGTGCCAGCACCAAGGGTCCCGTTAATCAGCCCCAGCATTTT.

The chain combines TRBV27 with TRBJ1-6, with 10 bases lining up with TRBD1. The germline gives CDR1 MNHEY, CDR2 SMNVEV (reference sequence). The CDR3 covers 14 residues. V was clipped by 6 bases and J by 9 bases; unmatched bases: 5. The CDR3 DNA reads TGTGCCAGCAGCCCAGGGACAGGGGTTTCACCCCTCCACTTT. It encodes CASSPGTGVSPLHF.

This chain connects TRBV9 to TRBJ2-1, with D possibly matching TRBD1 (6 bases). The V and J ends lost 3 bases and 0 bases respectively, with 10 bases between them. The CDR3 has 15 amino acids. Looked up from germline, CDR1 is SGDLS and CDR2 is YYNGEE. The DNA of the CDR3 is TGTGCCAGCAGCGCCGGACAGAGCTCCTACAATGAGCAGTTCTTC. Its translation: CASSAGQSSYNEQFF.

This clone appeared a single time. This rearrangement joins TRBV7-3 to TRBJ2-2; possibly TRBD2 for D (6 bases). Trimming shortened V by 5 bases and J by 6 bases, and 19 bases separated the two germline ends. CDR3 size: 16 residues. Germline V gives CDR1 SGHTA, CDR2 FQGTGA. The chain's CDR3 is CASSKMGLASSGELFF. The CDR3 DNA is TGTGCCAGCAGCAAAATGGGACTGGCCTCGTCCGGGGAGCTGTTTTTT. Variable domain in full (rest from reference TRBV7-3 and TRBJ2-2): GAGVSQTPSNKVTEKGKYVELRCDPISGHTALYWYRQSLGQGPEFLIYFQGTGAADDSGLPNDRFFAVRPEGSVSTLKIQRTERGDSAVYLCASSKMGLASSGELFFGEGSRLTVL.

This rearrangement joins TRBV5-1 to TRBJ2-5; D gene ambiguous. The CDR3 is 13 amino acids. Germline-derived CDR1 and CDR2 are SGHRS and YFSETQ. Trimming pared 2 bases from V and 4 bases from J, leaving 9 bases between. The CDR3 sequence is CASSFSVGETQYF. CDR3 nucleotides: TGCGCCAGCAGCTTCTCAGTAGGAGAGACCCAGTACTTC.

The chain carries TRBV13 and TRBJ1-1, with D unresolved. Looked up from germline, CDR1 is PRHDT and CDR2 is FYEKMQ (reference sequence). This CDR3 has 13 amino acids. The ends were cut back, 5 bases at V and 1 base at J, with 8 bases in the middle. The CDR3 protein is CASSTDWNTEAFF. CDR3 in DNA: TGTGCCAGCAGCACCGACTGGAACACTGAAGCTTTCTTT. Using reference TRBV13 and TRBJ1-1 for the parts outside the CDR3, the full variable domain is AAGVIQSPRHLIKEKRETATLKCYPIPRHDTVYWYQQGPGQDPQFLISFYEKMQSDKGSIPDRFSAQQFSDYHSELNMSSLELGDSALYFCASSTDWNTEAFFGQGTRLTVV.

This rearrangement joins TRBV19 to TRBJ2-7; D might be TRBD2 (7 bases). With 3 bases removed from V and 0 bases from J, the gap between germline ends came to 12 bases. The CDR3 contains 15 residues. From germline, CDR1 is LNHDA and CDR2 SQIVND (reference sequence). The CDR3: CASSISGGGSYEQYF. CDR3 nucleotide sequence: TGTGCCAGTAGTATTTCGGGGGGCGGCTCCTACGAGCAGTACTTC.

This chain links TRBV7-8 with TRBJ1-5; D is undetermined. Per the germline V gene, CDR1 is SGHVS and CDR2 is FQNEAQ. V was pared by 1 base and J by 1 base, with 8 bases between. The CDR3 runs 15 residues. CDR3 sequence (DNA): TGTGCCAGCAGCTTAGTCGAAAGCAGCAATCAGCCCCAGCATTTT. Translated, it gives CASSLVESSNQPQHF.

This clone has only a few counts. V usage is TRBV5-6 and J usage is TRBJ2-7; tentatively, D is TRBD1 or TRBD2 (6 bases each). Germline loops: CDR1 SGHDT, CDR2 YYEEEE. CDR3 length equals 17 residues. Trimming stripped 0 bases from V and 2 bases from J, with 18 bases between. The DNA of the CDR3 is TGTGCCAGCAGCTTGGGTGGGGGCTGGGCGGGGCCCTACGAGCAGTACTTC. Its translation is CASSLGGGWAGPYEQYF.

This clone was observed a single time. The chain joins TRBV14 to TRBJ2-3; TRBD2 might be the D (5 bases). Trimming stripped 2 bases from V and 2 bases from J, with 11 bases between. The CDR3 spans 15 residues. Germline-derived CDR1 and CDR2 are SGHDN and FVKESK. In nucleotides, the CDR3 is TGTGCCAGCAGCCAAAAAGCGGCCCTCACAGATACGCAGTATTTT. It specifies CASSQKAALTDTQYF.

This chain joins TRBV18 and TRBJ2-1; D is unclear. The CDR3 is made up of 14 amino acids. V was shortened by 1 base and J by 5 bases, with 9 bases between the two germline ends. CDR1 and CDR2 (germline): KGHSH, LQKENI. The CDR3 DNA sequence: TGTGCCAGCTCACCACTCTCCCTTAACAATGAGCAGTTCTTC. Amino acids: CASSPLSLNNEQFF.

CDR3 in amino acids: CASSFPTGGRYGYTF. The CDR3 DNA reads TGTGCCAGCAGTTTTCCCACAGGGGGAAGGTATGGCTACACCTTC. This chain uses TRBV28 with TRBJ1-2; 8 bases line up with TRBD1. Trimming cost V 3 bases and J 5 bases; bases outside gene matches: 8. Germline V CDR1 and CDR2: MDHEN, SYDVKM. CDR3 size: 15 residues.

The V and J genes are TRBV7-8 and TRBJ1-2; tentative D call: TRBD1 (6 bases). Germline V gene data show CDR1 as SGHVS and CDR2 as FQNEAQ. Trimming pared 4 bases from V and 8 bases from J, leaving 14 bases between. This CDR3 is 13 amino acids long. The CDR3 bases are TGTGCCAGCAGCTCCCGGACGGGGGCGGGCTACACCTTC. Residues: CASSSRTGAGYTF.

The rearrangement links TRBV19 to TRBJ1-3; D possibly corresponds to TRBD1 (6 bases). The germline gives CDR1 LNHDA, CDR2 SQIVND (reference sequence). CDR3 length equals 14 residues. Trimming shortened V by 5 bases and J by 8 bases, and 16 bases separated the two germline ends. CDR3 nucleotides: TGTGCCAGTAGTGCCACAGGGCGAGGAGACACCATATATTTT. It specifies CASSATGRGDTIYF. The full variable domain, with the rest looked up from reference TRBV19 and TRBJ1-3, is DGGITQSPKYLFRKEGQNVTLSCEQNLNHDAMYWYRQDPGQGLRLIYYSQIVNDFQKGDIAEGYSVSREKKESFPLTVTSAQKNPTAFYLCASSATGRGDTIYFGEGSWLTVV.

The V gene is TRBV7-3, the J gene TRBJ2-1; TRBD2 aligns across 7 bases. With 4 bases clipped from V and 0 bases from J, the junction kept 6 bases outside the gene matches. This CDR3 region has 16 residues. The V gene's germline CDR1 is SGHTA and CDR2 FQGTGA. CDR3 loop: CASSWETGGSYNEQFF. The CDR3 nucleotides read TGTGCCAGCAGCTGGGAAACGGGGGGCTCCTACAATGAGCAGTTCTTC.

The V call is TRBV9, the J call TRBJ1-5; D possibly corresponds to TRBD1 (5 bases). The CDR3 covers 14 residues. Trimming shortened V by 3 bases and J by 6 bases, and 13 bases separated the two germline ends. Germline V gives CDR1 SGDLS, CDR2 YYNGEE. The CDR3, as DNA: TGTGCCAGCAGCGCCACAGGTGGGCCTCAGCCCCAGCATTTT. This encodes CASSATGGPQPQHF.

The chain employs TRBV9 and TRBJ2-1; 7 nucleotides line up with TRBD2. CDR3 size: 15 residues. From germline, CDR1 is SGDLS and CDR2 YYNGEE. With V trimmed by 1 base and J by 1 base, 2 bases remained unmatched. For the CDR3, the DNA is TGTGCCAGCAGCGTACTAGCGGCTTCCTACAATGAGCAGTTCTTC. It encodes CASSVLAASYNEQFF.

This rearrangement joins TRBV5-1 to TRBJ2-3, with D unclear. V was shortened by 4 bases and J by 8 bases, with 14 bases between the two germline ends. This CDR3 is 13 amino acids long. Germline loops: CDR1 SGHRS, CDR2 YFSETQ. CDR3 sequence reads: CASSPSFTRTQYF. As DNA, the CDR3 is TGCGCCAGCAGCCCAAGCTTCACACGTACGCAGTATTTT.

The rearrangement uses TRBV5-4 and TRBJ1-2; D ambiguous. V gave up 5 bases and J gave up 7 bases, with 15 bases separating them. The CDR3 runs to 13 residues. CDR1 is SGHNT, CDR2 YYREEE, per germline (reference sequence). CDR3 amino acids: CASRTAVEGGYTF. The CDR3 DNA reads as TGTGCCAGCAGGACGGCGGTTGAAGGTGGCTACACCTTC. Looking up the rest from reference TRBV5-4 and TRBJ1-2 gives the full variable domain: ETGVTQSPTHLIKTRGQQVTLRCSSQSGHNTVSWYQQALGQGPQFIFQYYREEENGRGNFPPRFSGLQFPNYSSELNVNALELDDSALYLCASRTAVEGGYTFGSGTRLTVV.

The chain uses TRBV5-1 and TRBJ1-4, with no clear D. This CDR3 has 14 amino acids. Germline V CDR1 and CDR2: SGHRS, YFSETQ. V was cut by 2 bases and J by 8 bases, with 13 bases left in between. The CDR3 sequence is CASSLGQPGEKLFF. In DNA form, the CDR3 reads TGCGCCAGCAGCTTAGGGCAACCCGGCGAAAAACTGTTTTTT.

The chain couples TRBV11-2 to TRBJ1-1; no reliable D call. The V gene lost 2 bases and the J gene lost 0 bases, with 16 bases spanning the gap. The CDR3 contains 17 residues. Germline V gene data show CDR1 as SGHAT and CDR2 as FQNNGV. The CDR3 loop is CASSLRVRFGMNTEAFF. CDR3 nucleotides: TGTGCCAGCAGCTTAAGGGTGAGATTCGGGATGAACACTGAAGCTTTCTTT.

The DNA of the CDR3 is TGCGCCAGCAGCCAAGAAGGGATGTACGGTGCCAACGCCTTATACAATGAGCAGTTCTTC. Protein product: CASSQEGMYGANALYNEQFF. J is TRBJ2-1 and V is TRBV4-3; D not certain. The CDR3 runs to 20 residues. Germline loops: CDR1 LGHNA, CDR2 YSLEER. The V and J ends lost 0 bases and 4 bases respectively, with 25 bases between them.

The genes are TRBV6-5 and TRBJ2-7, with TRBD1 as a possible D gene (6 bases). Germline CDR1 and CDR2: MNHEY and SVGAGI. The length of the CDR3 is 15 residues. V shed 8 bases and J shed 9 bases, with 26 bases lying between them. CDR3 residues: CASVPRLDSKRGQYV. The DNA of the CDR3 is TGTGCCAGCGTCCCCCGTCTGGACAGCAAAAGGGGGCAGTACGTC.

The V gene is TRBV27, the J gene TRBJ2-3, with 11 nucleotides matching TRBD1. V gave up 3 bases and J gave up 4 bases; unmatched junction bases: 3. Germline lookup yields CDR1 MNHEY and CDR2 SMNVEV (reference sequence). This CDR3 is built from 15 residues. In DNA form, the CDR3 reads TGTGCCAGCAGTTTTGAGGGACAGGGGGCAGATACGCAGTATTTT. Translation: CASSFEGQGADTQYF.

The gene calls are TRBV6-5 and TRBJ1-3; possibly TRBD1 for D (6 bases). This CDR3 has 15 amino acids. V was trimmed by 0 bases and J by 4 bases, leaving 10 bases between them. Germline loops: CDR1 MNHEY, CDR2 SVGAGI. The CDR3 bases are TGTGCCAGCAGTTACTCGCGAACAGGGGGAAACACCATATATTTT. This sequence encodes CASSYSRTGGNTIYF.

The J gene is TRBJ2-6, the V gene TRBV7-2; 8 bases map to TRBD1. CDR1 SGHTA and CDR2 FQGNSA come from the germline V gene. The CDR3 sequence is 15 residues long. Unmatched junction bases numbered 4, after V lost 5 bases and J lost 4 bases. The CDR3 region is CASSPQGAGANVLTF. The CDR3, as DNA: TGTGCCAGCAGCCCCCAGGGGGCAGGGGCCAACGTCCTGACTTTC.

V is TRBV5-1 and J is TRBJ2-7; D is perhaps TRBD2 (6 bases). The CDR3 spans 15 residues. The germline V gene has CDR1 SGHRS and CDR2 YFSETQ. The CDR3 DNA sequence: TGCGCCAGCAGCTTGGGGCCTGGAGGGTCCTTCGAGCAGTACGTC. Its translation: CASSLGPGGSFEQYV.

V gene TRBV27 combines with J gene TRBJ1-2; TRBD1 is a possible D gene (6 bases). Trimming pared 4 bases from V and 8 bases from J, leaving 17 bases between. Looked up from germline, CDR1 is MNHEY and CDR2 is SMNVEV (reference sequence). CDR3 size: 14 residues. In DNA form, the CDR3 reads TGTGCCAGCAGTTCGACAGGAATTCGGGACGGCTACACCTTC. It codes for CASSSTGIRDGYTF.

V usage is TRBV6-1 and J usage is TRBJ2-5; D is uncertain. Trimming removed 2 bases from V and 4 bases from J, with 14 bases in between. The CDR3 totals 15 residues. The V gene's germline CDR1 is MNHNS and CDR2 SASEGT. CDR3 nucleotide sequence: TGTGCCAGCAGTGAATTAGTTCGGGTAGGAGAGACCCAGTACTTC. Translated: CASSELVRVGETQYF.

The J gene is TRBJ2-2, the V gene TRBV7-7, with 7 bases lining up with TRBD2. The V gene end was trimmed by 5 bases and the J gene end by 3 bases; junction bases not matched to a gene: 9. The germline gives CDR1 SSHAT, CDR2 FNYEAQ (reference sequence). This CDR3 has 16 amino acids. The CDR3 reads CASSPSVAGHTGELFF. The CDR3 region has the DNA TGTGCCAGCAGCCCCTCCGTAGCGGGCCACACCGGGGAGCTGTTTTTT.